These 27 T cell receptor beta chains were sequenced from one sample in a study of identifying expanded T cells in peripheral blood. Measured with immunoSEQ multiplex PCR; TCRdb has only the in-frame clones, and not every one. The sample gives approximately 130,000 clones, roughly 82% of which show up once; more than 2.5% is in the top ten. The specimen sequenced was blood. Receptors were obtained from a person aged 18 to 70 in good health.

This clone was counted once. The rearrangement uses TRBV19 and TRBJ1-5; tentative D call: TRBD1 (5 bases). Germline-derived CDR1 and CDR2 are LNHDA and SQIVND (reference sequence). This CDR3 contains 15 residues. Trimming left V 5 bases short and J 0 bases short, with 11 bases between. CDR3 amino acids: CASSSTAYSNQPQHF. The DNA for the CDR3 is TGTGCCAGTAGTTCGACAGCCTATAGCAATCAGCCCCAGCATTTT.

The rearrangement uses TRBV7-9 and TRBJ2-7; D is tentatively TRBD1 or TRBD2 (6 bases each). CDR1 and CDR2 (germline): SEHNR, FQNEAQ (reference sequence). Trimming left V 3 bases short and J 2 bases short, with 14 bases between. The CDR3 contains 15 residues. The CDR3 here is CASSLTGAFAYEQYF. The DNA of the CDR3 is TGTGCCAGCAGCTTGACGGGGGCTTTCGCCTACGAGCAGTACTTC.

The CDR3 DNA follows: TGTGCCAGCAGTTTGTTGTCGGATACGCAGTATTTT. This sequence encodes CASSLLSDTQYF. The J gene is TRBJ2-3, the V gene TRBV28; D is uncertain. Trimming removed 3 bases from V and 6 bases from J, with 7 bases in between. The CDR3 consists of 12 residues. Germline V gives CDR1 MDHEN, CDR2 SYDVKM.

CDR3 sequence: CASSFSRGSSTYNEQFF. The CDR3 DNA follows: TGTGCCAGCAGCTTCTCGCGGGGGTCCTCCACCTACAATGAGCAGTTCTTC. V is TRBV5-6 and J is TRBJ2-1; 7 bases align to TRBD2. The V gene's germline CDR1 is SGHDT and CDR2 YYEEEE. CDR3 size: 17 residues. After removal of 2 bases from V and 2 bases from J, the junction contained 10 bases not matched to a gene.

The rearrangement uses TRBV7-9 and TRBJ1-4, with 8 bases matching TRBD1. Losses at the gene ends were 5 bases for V and 4 bases for J; bases not matched to a gene: 9. The CDR3 extends over 16 amino acids. Germline lookup yields CDR1 SEHNR and CDR2 FQNEAQ (reference sequence). CDR3 sequence (DNA): TGTGCCAGCAGCGCAGTGGGACAGGTTCATAATGAAAAACTGTTTTTT. As protein: CASSAVGQVHNEKLFF.

This clone is medium-sized. This rearrangement joins TRBV2 to TRBJ1-6, with D maybe TRBD1 (5 bases). This CDR3 has 14 residues. Trimming shortened V by 7 bases and J by 6 bases, and 13 bases separated the two germline ends. The germline V gene encodes CDR1 SNHLY and CDR2 FYNNEI. The CDR3 DNA reads TGTGCCAGCACCAGACAGCCCGGTAATTCACCCCTCCACTTT. Translated, it gives CASTRQPGNSPLHF. Drawing the rest from reference TRBV2 and TRBJ1-6, the complete variable domain is EPEVTQTPSHQVTQMGQEVILRCVPISNHLYFYWYRQILGQKVEFLVSFYNNEISEKSEIFDDQFSVERPDGSNFTLKIRSTKLEDSAMYFCASTRQPGNSPLHFGNGTRLTVT.

The chain combines TRBV6-5 with TRBJ2-5; TRBD2 matches at 13 bases. V trimming: 6 bases; J trimming: 3 bases; junction bases outside the gene matches: 4. Germline V gives CDR1 MNHEY, CDR2 SVGAGI. This CDR3 comprises 15 residues. CDR3: CASSDGLAGEETQYF. CDR3 bases: TGTGCCAGCAGCGACGGACTAGCGGGGGAAGAGACCCAGTACTTC.

This sequence joins TRBV7-6 and TRBJ2-7; 8 nucleotides match TRBD1. Germline V CDR1 and CDR2: SGHVS, FNYEAQ. The CDR3 contains 17 residues. V lost 4 bases and J lost 0; bases outside the gene matches: 11. The CDR3 is CASSYAGTGASSYEQYF. CDR3 nucleotide sequence: TGTGCCAGCAGCTATGCTGGGACAGGCGCCAGCTCCTACGAGCAGTACTTC. The entire variable domain, with the rest obtained from reference TRBV7-6 and TRBJ2-7, is as follows: GAGVSQSPRYKVTKRGQDVALRCDPISGHVSLYWYRQALGQGPEFLTYFNYEAQQDKSGLPNDRFSAERPEGSISTLTIQRTEQRDSAMYRCASSYAGTGASSYEQYFGPGTRLTVT.

The chain carries TRBV10-3 and TRBJ2-1, with no clear D. CDR3 length: 13 residues. Deletions cut 3 bases from V and 5 bases from J, with 8 bases between. CDR1 and CDR2 (germline): ENHRY, SYGVKD. This chain's CDR3 is CAISERADNEQFF. The DNA of the CDR3 is TGTGCCATCAGTGAAAGGGCGGACAATGAGCAGTTCTTC.

The rearrangement joins TRBV5-1 to TRBJ2-5, with D maybe TRBD1 (5 bases). In germline, CDR1 is SGHRS, CDR2 YFSETQ. V gave up 0 bases and J gave up 1 base, with 13 bases separating them. The CDR3 loop spans 16 amino acids. The CDR3 region is CASSLAGRVFQETQYF. The CDR3 bases are TGCGCCAGCAGCTTGGCCGGCAGGGTCTTCCAAGAGACCCAGTACTTC.

The chain combines TRBV28 with TRBJ1-2; D gene unclear. V dropped 7 bases and J dropped 7 bases, with 19 bases sitting between them. CDR1 MDHEN and CDR2 SYDVKM come from the germline V gene. The CDR3 is made up of 14 amino acids. CDR3 sequence reads: CASIRVQASFGYTF. CDR3 in DNA: TGTGCCAGCATAAGGGTGCAGGCTTCGTTTGGCTACACCTTC.

This clone was seen more than once but under ten times. The V gene is TRBV29-1, the J gene TRBJ1-1; D call uncertain. From germline, CDR1 is SQVTM and CDR2 ANQGSEA. V lost 3 bases, J lost 1 base, and 15 bases lay in between. CDR3 length equals 15 residues. The CDR3 protein is CSVDGGAAGNTEAFF. For the CDR3, the DNA is TGCAGCGTTGATGGTGGTGCAGCGGGGAACACTGAAGCTTTCTTT.

CDR3 region: CASRKTGFSEAFF. The CDR3 DNA sequence: TGTGCCAGCAGGAAGACAGGGTTTTCCGAAGCTTTCTTT. The chain uses TRBV6-5 and TRBJ1-1, with 7 bases lining up with TRBD1. Germline V CDR1 and CDR2: MNHEY, SVGAGI. J was trimmed by 8 bases and V by 6 bases; bases with no gene match: 9. CDR3 length equals 13 residues.

The V call is TRBV13, the J call TRBJ2-3, with 9 positions matching TRBD1. This CDR3 is 14 amino acids long. CDR1 is PRHDT and CDR2 is FYEKMQ in the germline V gene (reference sequence). V shed 5 bases and J 6 bases; nucleotides not matched to a gene: 6. CDR3 nucleotide sequence: TGTGCCAGCAGCCTCGGGACAGGGAGGGATACGCAGTATTTT. Amino acid sequence: CASSLGTGRDTQYF.

V and J are TRBV9 and TRBJ2-1; the D is unclear. This CDR3 comprises 15 residues. CDR1 and CDR2 from the germline V gene are SGDLS and YYNGEE. Trimming shortened V by 0 bases and J by 0 bases, and 7 bases separated the two germline ends. CDR3 DNA: TGTGCCAGCAGCGTAGGACCGGCCTCCTACAATGAGCAGTTCTTC. Its protein is CASSVGPASYNEQFF.

The rearrangement links TRBV21-1 to TRBJ2-1. TRBV21-1 is flagged as a pseudogene. The CDR3 covers 14 residues. The CDR3 reads CASSKEAVYNEQFF. In DNA form, the CDR3 reads TGTGCCAGCAGCAAAGAGGCAGTATACAATGAGCAGTTCTTC.

The CDR3 region is CASSPFGQGGGTYEQYF. Here the CDR3 DNA reads TGTGCCAGCAGCCCCTTCGGCCAGGGGGGGGGAACCTACGAGCAGTACTTC. The chain joins TRBV5-4 to TRBJ2-7; D is perhaps TRBD1 or TRBD2 (7 bases each). Germline V lookup: CDR1 SGHNT, CDR2 YYREEE (reference sequence). V shed 4 bases and J shed 2 bases, with 22 bases lying between them. The CDR3 runs to 17 residues.

V and J are TRBV4-1 and TRBJ2-7, with 11 bases lining up with TRBD1. This CDR3 comprises 18 residues. Germline loops: CDR1 MGHRA, CDR2 YSYEKL. Germline trimming cut 2 bases from V and 1 base from J; bases unmatched to any gene: 10. CDR3 coding DNA: TGCGCCAGCAGCCAAAAATTTTCGGGACAGGGGGTTTCCTACGAGCAGTACTTC. It is translated as CASSQKFSGQGVSYEQYF.

V and J are TRBV29-1 and TRBJ1-4; no clear D. Trimming stripped 5 bases from V and 4 bases from J, with 8 bases between. Germline V gene data show CDR1 as SQVTM and CDR2 as ANQGSEA. CDR3 size: 12 residues. The CDR3 nucleotides read TGCAGCGTTCGTCGGAGTAATGAAAAACTGTTTTTT. This translates into CSVRRSNEKLFF.

This chain uses TRBV6-5 with TRBJ2-3; D remains ambiguous. Per the germline V gene, CDR1 is MNHEY and CDR2 is SVGAGI. The CDR3 length is 14 residues. V was trimmed by 5 bases and J by 6 bases, leaving 15 bases between them. The CDR3 protein is CASSKPYGSDTQYF. CDR3 DNA: TGTGCCAGCAGTAAACCTTACGGGTCCGATACGCAGTATTTT.

The chain is built from TRBV5-1 and TRBJ2-2, with 7 bases that match TRBD2. Germline V gene sequence: CDR1 SGHRS, CDR2 YFSETQ. V lost 10 bases and J lost 7; bases outside the gene matches: 10. CDR3 length: 13 amino acids. This CDR3 is CADTTSLGGELFF. In DNA, the CDR3 is TGCGCCGACACGACTAGCCTGGGCGGGGAGCTGTTTTTT.

The chain links TRBV18 to TRBJ1-2, with no clear D. The V gene's germline CDR1 is KGHSH and CDR2 LQKENI. CDR3 length: 15 residues. V lost 3 bases, J lost 0 bases, and 11 bases lay in between. The CDR3 protein is CASSPRQTPNYGYTF. The DNA for the CDR3 is TGTGCCAGCTCACCCCGGCAGACTCCTAACTATGGCTACACCTTC.

The chain couples TRBV7-8 to TRBJ1-5; 8 bases match TRBD1. After removal of 3 bases from V and 2 bases from J, the junction contained 0 bases not matched to a gene. From germline, CDR1 is SGHVS and CDR2 FQNEAQ. CDR3 length equals 14 residues. CDR3 in DNA: TGTGCCAGCAGCTTGGACAGGGGCAATCAGCCCCAGCATTTT. Encoded protein: CASSLDRGNQPQHF.

V and J are TRBV2 and TRBJ2-3; 7 bases fit TRBD2. Germline lookup yields CDR1 SNHLY and CDR2 FYNNEI. The CDR3 is made up of 16 amino acids. The trim removed 2 bases at V and 5 bases at J, leaving 10 bases unmatched. CDR3 in amino acids: CASSELPAGRVDTQYF. The CDR3 region has the DNA TGTGCCAGCAGTGAACTGCCAGCGGGGCGGGTAGATACGCAGTATTTT.

This chain links TRBV6-5 with TRBJ1-6; 7 nucleotides line up with TRBD1. With V trimmed by 6 bases and J by 13 bases, 12 bases remained unmatched. This CDR3 is built from 14 residues. CDR1 MNHEY and CDR2 SVGAGI come from the germline V gene. The CDR3 here is CASRLNRGVWPLHF. Here the CDR3 DNA reads TGTGCCAGCAGATTAAACAGGGGAGTGTGGCCCCTCCACTTT.

This chain uses TRBV9 with TRBJ2-3; no clear D. The V and J ends lost 7 bases and 1 base respectively, with 19 bases between them. CDR3 length: 16 amino acids. Germline CDR1 SGDLS, CDR2 YYNGEE. CDR3 nucleotide sequence: TGTGCCAGCGGAAGGGTGGGTTTTTTCGGCACAGATACGCAGTATTTT. This codes for CASGRVGFFGTDTQYF.

V and J are TRBV9 and TRBJ2-5, with 8 bases identical to TRBD2. This CDR3 region has 15 residues. V trimming: 3 bases; J trimming: 2 bases; junction bases outside the gene matches: 6. The germline CDR1 and CDR2 sequences are SGDLS and YYNGEE. CDR3 bases: TGTGCCAGCAGCGCCGGGAGGGGAAGACAAGAGACCCAGTACTTC. Residues: CASSAGRGRQETQYF.